Only a few counts were recorded for the clone carrying this T cell receptor (beta chain). Its antigen is undetermined. This CDR3 is 18 amino acids long. The ends lost 8 bases at V and 0 bases at J; junction bases unmatched: 9. Germline loops: CDR1 SNHLY, CDR2 FYNNEI. This sample stems from a study of OX40 agonist ivuxolimab in advanced cancers. Study overall: Six ivuxolimab dose levels, 0.01 to 10 mg/kg, were given intravenously every 2 weeks.

Study conclusions and caveats: Near-lowest levels of clonal expansion characterized partial responders at 0.1-3.0 mg/kg. More expanded clones were found, on average, in CD8+ than in CD4+ T cells.

Profiling relied on immunoSEQ multiplex PCR, and the TCRdb table lists in-frame clones only, not all of them. In the table there are tens of thousands of clones, approximately 88% of which are singletons. The chain has TRBV2 and TRBJ2-4; TRBD2 aligns across 14 bases. The sequencing used CD4+ or CD8+ T cells sorted from blood, collected in a trial of the OX40 agonist ivuxolimab. The TCR sequence derives from an adult with an advanced solid tumor such as melanoma, head and neck, liver or kidney cancer. The CDR3 here is CASGTSGREEVAKNIQYF. The CDR3 region has the DNA TGTGCCAGCGGGACTAGCGGGAGAGAGGAGGTAGCCAAAAACATTCAGTACTTC.